Reported below is one T cell receptor beta chain. Its antigen is unknown. It has no much larger one-base neighbor in the sample; base qualities were not kept. TCRbeta CDR3 regions were amplified from genomic DNA using the immunoSEQ Assay, a bias-controlled multiplex PCR. In the authors' own workflow: Within the assay, amplification of reference gene primers was used to estimate how many nucleated cells each sample contained. To quantify the absolute abundance of each unique TCRbeta CDR3 rearrangement, sequence reads were collapsed and filtered. Productive Simpson clonality was computed per sample as the square root of Simpson's diversity index over productive rearrangements. TCRdb mirrors the immuneACCESS table, restricted to in-frame sequences. Some clones are absent from its copies; in checked studies, under half trace to an unresolved V gene, and the reason for the others is unknown. D and trimming come from the DNA, and the V and J calls and clone size come from that table. Recorded for this sample are about 70,000 clones; more than 75% of them occurred a single time. Approximately 1.5% of the sample goes to the ten largest clones.

These data belong to a study of blood T cell repertoires in COVID-19 (dated by TCRdb to the early 2020s). Context from the whole study: The collaborator samples originated in the United States, Italy and Spain and spanned the acute and convalescent phases of COVID-19. A freely available public database, intended as a resource for researchers studying the immune response to SARS-CoV-2, is where the repertoires were released. The samples were drawn from two sources: the first 160 participants of the ongoing ImmuneRACE study, and 1,000 to 1,500 subjects contributed by 6 global collaborators. The material from the prospective study consisted of cDNA or gDNA derived from T cells, B-cell-depleted T cells, or PBMCs. Where available, HLA class I and class II types were obtained from metadata supplied by the sample provider rather than from assay-based typing. The dataset comprised deeply sampled blood TCRbeta repertoires from subjects exposed to, actively infected with, or recovered from COVID-19. Sample metadata almost always included a de-identified subject ID, COVID-19 status, age in years and sex.

The investigation overall reported the following: Clinical and demographic metadata were provided uncurated, with the amount varying by source and participant.

The collaborating institutions used their own protocols to collect whole blood in K2EDTA tubes. For TCRbeta analysis, collaborators shipped samples as frozen whole blood, isolated PBMCs, or DNA extracted from either of those sample types. V is reduced by 6 bases and J by 3 bases, leaving a spacing of 15 bases between them. The CDR3 sequence holds 15 residues, the cysteine and phenylalanine included. Only CDR3 DNA remains: 45 bases, in frame from the first base. As encoded in the germline V gene, CDR1 is MNHEY while CDR2 is SVGAGI. The sample consisted of peripheral blood. The TCR sequence derives from a human donor in a cohort sampled during active COVID-19. The V and J genes are TRBV6-5 and TRBJ1-5; TRBD1 might be the D gene, on 6 matching bases. The CDR3 amino acid sequence is: CASSSGTYPNQPQHF. The sequenced DNA: TGTGCCAGCAGCTCCGGGACATATCCCAATCAGCCCCAGCATTTT.